These 2 T cell receptor beta chains were sequenced from one sample in a study of shared clonotypes between healthy human individuals. Profiling relied on immunoSEQ multiplex PCR, and the TCRdb table lists in-frame clones only, not all of them. The data contain over a million clones, approximately 80% of them singletons. Sequencing was performed on memory CD4+ T cells from PBMCs. Subset defined: CD45RA-negative fraction. These receptor sequences come from a man between 18 and 35 years old in good health. Some clones in this sample may be carry-over from other donors' samples.

This chain links TRBV28 with TRBJ2-7; D is uncertain. The CDR3 length is 12 residues. Trimming cost V 4 bases and J 5 bases, with 9 bases left between them. CDR1 is MDHEN and CDR2 is SYDVKM in the germline V gene. CDR3: CASSSVENEQYF. CDR3 in DNA: TGTGCCAGCAGTTCAGTGGAAAACGAGCAGTACTTC. The full variable domain, in which reference TRBV28 and TRBJ2-7 provide the parts outside the CDR3, is DVKVTQSSRYLVKRTGEKVFLECVQDMDHENMFWYRQDPGLGLRLIYFSYDVKMKEKGDIPEGYSVSREKKERFSLILESASTNQTSMYLCASSSVENEQYFGPGTRLTVT.

The V call is TRBV7-2, the J call TRBJ2-6; D gene ambiguous. The CDR3 totals 14 residues. CDR1 is SGHTA and CDR2 is FQGNSA in the germline V gene. V was clipped by 5 bases and J by 4 bases, with 9 bases between them. The CDR3 DNA is TGTGCCAGCAGCCTCCAATCGGGGGCCAACGTCCTGACTTTC. Translation gives CASSLQSGANVLTF.